The rows below give T cell receptor beta chains drawn from one sample of a study of regulatory T cells in long-lasting Graves disease. In TCRdb, the multiplex PCR reads were re-called with MiXCR into one record per CDR3 protein. The sample includes around 500,000 distinct CDR3 sequences, more than 15% seen only once; the top ten take about 25%. These sequences were also reported in another study, on T cells in Graves' hyperthyroidism and ophthalmopathy.

The sequenced sample was peripheral blood mononuclear cells (PBMCs), obtained at new diagnosis, from a patient treated with antithyroid drugs. Receptor source: a woman aged 40-65 years with Graves disease. CDR3s include the opening cysteine and the closing phenylalanine or tryptophan. The D gene is left open where the match is weak. Clone size is shown for a subset of rows, as once, few, many or a class of expanded clone.

>NA|many|TRBV18|TRBJ1-5
CASSPSDSNQPQHF
>NA|many|TRBV11-2|TRBJ2-1
CASSPRDGGEQFF
>NA|NA|TRBV7-9|TRBJ1-2
CASSPGQGLRGYTF
>TRBD2|NA|TRBV5-1|TRBJ2-1
CASSPRGGSSIYEQFF
>NA|few|TRBV20-1|TRBJ1-2
CSARAPPGSYGYTF
>TRBD1|NA|TRBV5-1|TRBJ2-2
CASSLMTGGGSGELFF
>NA|many|TRBV11-3|TRBJ1-6
CASSLMGRGNSPLHF
>NA|NA|TRBV3-1|TRBJ2-7
CASRRGPREEQYF
>NA|NA|TRBV10-2|TRBJ1-3
CASSETMGTSGNTIYF
>NA|few|TRBV5-1|TRBJ1-2
CASSFSDNYGYTF
>TRBD2|NA|TRBV2|TRBJ2-3
CASRTGLAGGPGTDTQYF
>NA|NA|TRBV6-2/TRBV6-3|TRBJ2-3
CASSYRAPGLSTDTQYF
>TRBD1|few|TRBV3-1|TRBJ1-6
CASSQEAVRGPSSYNSPLHF
>NA|many|TRBV5-1|TRBJ1-2
CASSLDRVGYTF
>NA|few|TRBV19|TRBJ2-1
CASNLPGLYNEQFF
>NA|NA|TRBV2|TRBJ2-3
CASGGRATDTQYF
>TRBD2|few|TRBV27|TRBJ2-1
CASSSTGTRGNEQFF
>NA|NA|TRBV5-1|TRBJ1-2
CASSLEVEYGYTF
>NA|many|TRBV6-1|TRBJ1-5
CASSLLGNSNQPQHF
>NA|NA|TRBV4-1|TRBJ2-7
CASSQDYGRGAHEQYF
>TRBD2|many|TRBV10-3|TRBJ2-7
CAISEGRGVNEQYF
>NA|many|TRBV10-3|TRBJ1-5
CAISEPGRGNQPQHF
>NA|once|TRBV28|TRBJ2-3
CASRGSRADTQYF
>TRBD2|many|TRBV11-2|TRBJ2-1
CASTHHGASGGLEQFF
>NA|many|TRBV5-1|TRBJ2-3
CASTDTASTDTQYF
>TRBD1|many|TRBV3-1|TRBJ1-1
CASSPYSGQTAEAFF
>TRBD1|NA|TRBV10-3|TRBJ2-3
CANSPDRARTDTQYF
>NA|many|TRBV28|TRBJ1-1
CASSPQGWGEAFF
>TRBD2|NA|TRBV6-5|TRBJ2-5
CASSYSWGSGGPGETQYF
>NA|NA|TRBV12-3/TRBV12-4|TRBJ1-4
CASRKNEKLFF
>NA|many|TRBV20-1|TRBJ2-7
CSANGRDSYEQYF
>TRBD2|NA|TRBV27|TRBJ2-7
CASSYAGGPYEQYF
>NA|many|TRBV30|TRBJ1-2
CACPYRKSNYGYTF
>NA|NA|TRBV6-4|TRBJ2-7
CASSGTANPYEQYF
>NA|NA|TRBV5-1|TRBJ2-4
CASSPGDLAKNIQYF
>TRBD2|NA|TRBV19|TRBJ2-3
CASSTSPQQRGTSTDTQYF
>TRBD1|few|TRBV28|TRBJ1-2
CASSAGGTGVFYGYTF
>NA|NA|TRBV7-8|TRBJ1-4
CASMRGSTNEKLFF